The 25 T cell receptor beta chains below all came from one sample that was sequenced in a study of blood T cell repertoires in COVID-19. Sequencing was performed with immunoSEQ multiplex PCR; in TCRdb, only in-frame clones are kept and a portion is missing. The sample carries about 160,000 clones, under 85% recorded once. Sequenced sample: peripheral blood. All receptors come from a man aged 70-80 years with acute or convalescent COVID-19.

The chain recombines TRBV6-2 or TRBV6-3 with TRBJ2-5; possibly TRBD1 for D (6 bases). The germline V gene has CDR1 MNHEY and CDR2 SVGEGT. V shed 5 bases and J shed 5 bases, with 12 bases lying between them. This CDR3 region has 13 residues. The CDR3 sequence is CASSDTGWETQYF. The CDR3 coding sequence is TGTGCCAGCAGTGACACAGGGTGGGAGACCCAGTACTTC.

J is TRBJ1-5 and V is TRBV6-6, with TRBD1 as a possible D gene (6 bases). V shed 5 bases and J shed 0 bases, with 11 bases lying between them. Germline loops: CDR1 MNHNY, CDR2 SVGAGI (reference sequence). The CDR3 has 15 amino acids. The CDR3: CASSTRTASNQPQHF. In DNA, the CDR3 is TGTGCCAGCAGTACAAGGACAGCTAGCAATCAGCCCCAGCATTTT.

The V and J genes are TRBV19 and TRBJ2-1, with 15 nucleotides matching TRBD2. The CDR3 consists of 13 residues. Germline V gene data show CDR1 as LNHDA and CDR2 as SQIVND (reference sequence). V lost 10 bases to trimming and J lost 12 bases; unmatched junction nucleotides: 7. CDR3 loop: CATWTSGGAGQFF. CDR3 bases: TGTGCCACCTGGACTAGCGGGGGGGCCGGGCAGTTCTTC.

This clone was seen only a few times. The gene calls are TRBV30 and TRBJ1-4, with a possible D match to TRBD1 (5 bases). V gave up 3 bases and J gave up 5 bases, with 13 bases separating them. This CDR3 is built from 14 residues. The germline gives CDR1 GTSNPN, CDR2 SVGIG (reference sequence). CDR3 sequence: CAWRKQDINEKLFF. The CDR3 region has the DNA TGTGCCTGGAGAAAACAGGATATAAATGAAAAACTGTTTTTT.

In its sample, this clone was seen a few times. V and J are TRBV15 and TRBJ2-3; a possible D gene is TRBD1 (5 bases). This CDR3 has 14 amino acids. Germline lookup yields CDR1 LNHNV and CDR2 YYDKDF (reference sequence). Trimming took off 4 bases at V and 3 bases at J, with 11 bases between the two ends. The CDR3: CATSKTRVTDTQYF. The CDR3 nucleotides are TGTGCCACCAGCAAAACCAGGGTTACAGATACGCAGTATTTT.

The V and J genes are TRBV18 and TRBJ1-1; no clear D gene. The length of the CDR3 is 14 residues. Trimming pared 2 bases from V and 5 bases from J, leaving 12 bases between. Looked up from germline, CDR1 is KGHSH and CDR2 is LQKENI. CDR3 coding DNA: TGTGCCAGCTCACCAGGGCCCGGAGGGACTGAAGCTTTCTTT. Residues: CASSPGPGGTEAFF.

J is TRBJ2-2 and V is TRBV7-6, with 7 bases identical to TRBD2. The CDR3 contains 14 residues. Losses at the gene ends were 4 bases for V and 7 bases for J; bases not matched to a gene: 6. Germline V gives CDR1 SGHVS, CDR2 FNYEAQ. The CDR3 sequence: CASSWSGVFGELFF. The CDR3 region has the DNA TGTGCCAGCAGCTGGAGCGGGGTCTTCGGGGAGCTGTTTTTT. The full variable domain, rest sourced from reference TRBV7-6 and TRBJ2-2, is GAGVSQSPRYKVTKRGQDVALRCDPISGHVSLYWYRQALGQGPEFLTYFNYEAQQDKSGLPNDRFSAERPEGSISTLTIQRTEQRDSAMYRCASSWSGVFGELFFGEGSRLTVL.

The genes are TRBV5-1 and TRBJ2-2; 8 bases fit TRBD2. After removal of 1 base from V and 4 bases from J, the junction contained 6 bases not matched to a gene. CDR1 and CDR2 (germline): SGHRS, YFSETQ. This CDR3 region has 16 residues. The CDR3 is CASSLNQAGGTGELFF. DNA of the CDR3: TGCGCCAGCAGCTTGAATCAGGCGGGGGGCACCGGGGAGCTGTTTTTT.

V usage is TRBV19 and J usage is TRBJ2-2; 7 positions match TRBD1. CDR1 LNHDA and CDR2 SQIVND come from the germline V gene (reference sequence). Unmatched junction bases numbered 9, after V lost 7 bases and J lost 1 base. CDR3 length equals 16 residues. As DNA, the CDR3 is TGTGCCAGTAAACCCTGGGGGACAGAGAACACCGGGGAGCTGTTTTTT. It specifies CASKPWGTENTGELFF.

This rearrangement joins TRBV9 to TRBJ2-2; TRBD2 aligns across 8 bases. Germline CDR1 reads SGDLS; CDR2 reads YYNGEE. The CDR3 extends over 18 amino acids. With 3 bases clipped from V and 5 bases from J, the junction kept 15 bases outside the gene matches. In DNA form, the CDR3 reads TGTGCCAGCAGCGCCTCGATTGGCGGGGGGCCGGGAACCGGGGAGCTGTTTTTT. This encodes CASSASIGGGPGTGELFF.

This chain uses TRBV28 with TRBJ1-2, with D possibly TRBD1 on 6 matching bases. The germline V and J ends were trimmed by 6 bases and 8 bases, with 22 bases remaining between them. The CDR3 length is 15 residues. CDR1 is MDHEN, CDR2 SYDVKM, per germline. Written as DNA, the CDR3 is TGTGCCAGCAGCCGATTCGTTCACAGGGAAGGAGGCTACACCTTC. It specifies CASSRFVHREGGYTF.

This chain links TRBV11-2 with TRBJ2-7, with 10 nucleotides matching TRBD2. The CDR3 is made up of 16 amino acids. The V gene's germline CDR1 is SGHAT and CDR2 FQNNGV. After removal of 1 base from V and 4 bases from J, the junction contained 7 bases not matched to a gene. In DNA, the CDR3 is TGTGCCAGCAGCTTAGGATTAGCGGGGGGCAAATACGAGCAGTACTTC. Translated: CASSLGLAGGKYEQYF. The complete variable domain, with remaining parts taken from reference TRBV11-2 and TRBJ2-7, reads EAGVAQSPRYKIIEKRQSVAFWCNPISGHATLYWYQQILGQGPKLLIQFQNNGVVDDSQLPKDRFSAERLKGVDSTLKIQPAKLEDSAVYLCASSLGLAGGKYEQYFGPGTRLTVT.

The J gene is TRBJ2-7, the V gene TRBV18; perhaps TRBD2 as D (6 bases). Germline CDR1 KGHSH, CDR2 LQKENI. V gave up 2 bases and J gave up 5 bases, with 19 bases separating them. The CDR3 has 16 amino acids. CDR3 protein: CASSPTGGGNKNEQYF. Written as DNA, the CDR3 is TGTGCCAGCTCACCAACTGGTGGAGGGAACAAAAACGAGCAGTACTTC.

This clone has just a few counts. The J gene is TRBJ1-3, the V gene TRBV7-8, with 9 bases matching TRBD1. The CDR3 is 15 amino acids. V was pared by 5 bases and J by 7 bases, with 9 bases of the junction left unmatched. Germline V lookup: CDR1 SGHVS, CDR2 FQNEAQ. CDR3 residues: CASSPPGQGGNTIYF. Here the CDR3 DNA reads TGTGCCAGCAGCCCACCGGGACAGGGAGGGAACACCATATATTTT.

The CDR3 spells CASSIGANQETQYF. CDR3 nucleotide sequence: TGTGCCAGTAGTATAGGGGCTAACCAAGAGACCCAGTACTTC. The rearrangement joins TRBV19 to TRBJ2-5; D gene uncertain. From germline, CDR1 is LNHDA and CDR2 SQIVND (reference sequence). V lost 1 base, J lost 0 bases, and 6 bases lay in between. This CDR3 is 14 amino acids long. Combining the CDR3 with reference TRBV19 and TRBJ2-5 gives the whole variable domain DGGITQSPKYLFRKEGQNVTLSCEQNLNHDAMYWYRQDPGQGLRLIYYSQIVNDFQKGDIAEGYSVSREKKESFPLTVTSAQKNPTAFYLCASSIGANQETQYFGPGTRLLVL.

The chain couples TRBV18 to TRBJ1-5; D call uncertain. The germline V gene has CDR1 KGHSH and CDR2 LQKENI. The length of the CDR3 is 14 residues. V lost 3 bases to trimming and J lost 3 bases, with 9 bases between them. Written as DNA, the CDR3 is TGTGCCAGCTCACCGTCCGGGTACAATCAGCCCCAGCATTTT. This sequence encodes CASSPSGYNQPQHF.

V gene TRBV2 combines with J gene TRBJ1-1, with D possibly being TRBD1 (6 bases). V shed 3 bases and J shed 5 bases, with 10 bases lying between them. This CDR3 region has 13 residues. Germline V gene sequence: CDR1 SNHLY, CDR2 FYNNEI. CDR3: CASSEGAGTEAFF. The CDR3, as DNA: TGTGCCAGCAGTGAGGGGGCAGGGACTGAAGCTTTCTTT.

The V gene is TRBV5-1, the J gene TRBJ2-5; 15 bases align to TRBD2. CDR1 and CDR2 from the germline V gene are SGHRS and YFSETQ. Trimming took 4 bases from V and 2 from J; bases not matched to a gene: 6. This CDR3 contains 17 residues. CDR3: CASSLRTSGGGQETQYF. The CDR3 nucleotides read TGCGCCAGCAGCCTCCGGACTAGCGGGGGGGGTCAAGAGACCCAGTACTTC.

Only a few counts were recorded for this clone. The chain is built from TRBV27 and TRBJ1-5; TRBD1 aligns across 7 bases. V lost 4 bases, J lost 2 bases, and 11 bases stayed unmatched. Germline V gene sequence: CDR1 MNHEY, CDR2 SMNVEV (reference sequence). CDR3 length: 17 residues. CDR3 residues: CASSSNTGVVGNQPQHF. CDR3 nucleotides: TGTGCCAGCAGTTCCAACACAGGGGTTGTGGGCAATCAGCCCCAGCATTTT.

As DNA, the CDR3 is TGTGCCAGCAGTTTCGGGGAATATGGCTACACCTTC. Its protein is CASSFGEYGYTF. J is TRBJ1-2 and V is TRBV6-2 or TRBV6-3; D is unresolved. Trimming took off 4 bases at V and 5 bases at J, with 8 bases between the two ends. This CDR3 spans 12 amino acids. The germline V gene has CDR1 MNHEY and CDR2 SVGEGT.

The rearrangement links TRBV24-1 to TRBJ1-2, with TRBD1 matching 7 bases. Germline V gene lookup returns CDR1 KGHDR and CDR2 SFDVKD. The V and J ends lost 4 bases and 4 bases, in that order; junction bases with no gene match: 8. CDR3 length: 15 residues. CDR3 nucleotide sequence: TGTGCCACCAGTGACGCGACGACAGGGCCCTATGGCTACACCTTC. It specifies CATSDATTGPYGYTF.

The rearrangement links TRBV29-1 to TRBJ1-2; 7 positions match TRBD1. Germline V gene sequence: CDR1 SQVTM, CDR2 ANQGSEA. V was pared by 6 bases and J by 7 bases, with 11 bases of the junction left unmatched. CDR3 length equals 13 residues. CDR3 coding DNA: TGCAGCGTGGCCCAGGGACAGCTACTTGGCTACACCTTC. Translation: CSVAQGQLLGYTF.

The CDR3 loop reads CASSPGAGVADTQYF. The CDR3 nucleotides read TGCGCCAGCAGCCCCGGCGCGGGGGTAGCGGATACGCAGTATTTT. The genes are TRBV5-1 and TRBJ2-3; TRBD2 agrees at 7 bases. There are 15 residues in the CDR3. Germline V gene lookup returns CDR1 SGHRS and CDR2 YFSETQ. Germline trimming cut 4 bases from V and 6 bases from J; bases unmatched to any gene: 11.

The CDR3 nucleotides read TGTGCCAGTAGTAGAGTTCAGGGCACCTCTGGGGCCAACGTCCTGACTTTC. Protein sequence: CASSRVQGTSGANVLTF. The rearrangement links TRBV19 to TRBJ2-6; a weak D match, TRBD1 (5 bases). The length of the CDR3 is 17 residues. V lost 4 bases, J lost 0 bases, and 13 bases lay in between. Germline loops: CDR1 LNHDA, CDR2 SQIVND (reference sequence). The full variable domain, its missing parts supplied by reference TRBV19 and TRBJ2-6, is DGGITQSPKYLFRKEGQNVTLSCEQNLNHDAMYWYRQDPGQGLRLIYYSQIVNDFQKGDIAEGYSVSREKKESFPLTVTSAQKNPTAFYLCASSRVQGTSGANVLTFGAGSRLTVL.

The CDR3 DNA sequence: TGTGCCAGCAGCTTAGAGGGAGCTTGGAACACTGAAGCTTTCTTT. This gives the protein CASSLEGAWNTEAFF. The chain joins TRBV7-9 to TRBJ1-1; D unresolved. The germline V gene has CDR1 SEHNR and CDR2 FQNEAQ (reference sequence). Trimming pared 1 base from V and 1 base from J, leaving 10 bases between. CDR3 size: 15 residues.